This is a list of T cell receptor beta chains from one sample in a study of T-cell reconstitution after alpha-beta-depleted transplantation in children. TCRdb redid the calling of the PCR reads with MiXCR, one entry per CDR3 protein. The sample consists of around 380,000 distinct CDR3 sequences, roughly 10% of them appearing once. Specimen: PBMCs from the stem cell graft donor, collected from the stem cell graft. The origin of the receptors is a human donor who donated a stem cell graft to a child with acute myeloid leukemia. CDR3s leave out the opening cysteine and the closing phenylalanine or tryptophan. D genes are given only for firm matches.

J | D | V | CDR3
TRBJ2-7 | NA | TRBV5-1 | ASSLGTYAEQY
TRBJ1-4 | TRBD1 | TRBV12-3/TRBV12-4 | ASSPPGQGVEKLF
TRBJ2-5 | NA | TRBV3-1 | ASSQDRLGQETQY
TRBJ1-3 | TRBD1 | TRBV12-3/TRBV12-4 | ASSQQGKGNTIY
TRBJ2-1 | TRBD2 | TRBV6-4 | ASSPTSGSVDEQF
TRBJ2-2 | TRBD1 | TRBV20-1 | SARGQAGELF
TRBJ2-1 | NA | TRBV4-2 | ASSPSRLSSYNEQF
TRBJ2-1 | NA | TRBV12-3/TRBV12-4 | ASSNAGGTF
TRBJ2-5 | NA | TRBV5-1 | ASSPNWLAGETQY
TRBJ2-5 | TRBD2 | TRBV6-1 | ASSRTSRETQY
TRBJ1-3 | NA | TRBV4-2 | ASSQQRGVGNTIY
TRBJ2-7 | TRBD1 | TRBV5-1 | ASHGLTRDRGPYEQY
TRBJ2-5 | TRBD2 | TRBV7-7 | ASSSGLADGGETQY
TRBJ1-1 | NA | TRBV12-3/TRBV12-4 | ASSPPPWDTEAF
TRBJ1-6 | NA | TRBV21-1 | ASSKNGESNSPLH
TRBJ2-7 | TRBD2 | TRBV5-6 | ASSLTSGSKMYEQY
TRBJ2-5 | TRBD1 | TRBV4-1 | ASSQEQSRDRLGETQY
TRBJ2-1 | TRBD2 | TRBV18 | ASSPVTSGSYNEQF
TRBJ1-1 | NA | TRBV20-1 | SARYRGSGTIGTEAF
TRBJ1-1 | NA | TRBV29-1 | STWGSEAF
TRBJ2-1 | NA | TRBV25-1 | ASSQGEGNEQF
TRBJ2-5 | NA | TRBV2 | ASTKGQNQETQY
TRBJ2-3 | NA | TRBV12-3/TRBV12-4 | ASRLRETDTQY
TRBJ2-7 | NA | TRBV12-3/TRBV12-4 | ASGSRPYEQY
TRBJ2-2 | NA | TRBV20-1 | SARTPTKALTGELF
TRBJ2-1 | TRBD2 | TRBV7-2 | ASRNSGRAYNEQF
TRBJ2-2 | NA | TRBV7-9 | ASRIQGTGELF
TRBJ2-1 | TRBD1 | TRBV6-4 | ASSSTGGGEQF
TRBJ2-7 | TRBD2 | TRBV7-2 | ASSSSMGLAGGEQY
TRBJ1-2 | NA | TRBV29-1 | SVQKGQQANYGYT
TRBJ1-2 | NA | TRBV29-1 | SAPAGEVGYT
TRBJ2-2 | TRBD1 | TRBV2 | ASSETQGSSGELF
TRBJ2-2 | NA | TRBV7-2 | ASSFIPGGNEGGELF
TRBJ2-3 | NA | TRBV29-1 | SSWTDTQY
TRBJ1-2 | TRBD1 | TRBV20-1 | SAHEQGGYGYT
TRBJ2-1 | TRBD2 | TRBV29-1 | SVGLGGTSGSYEQF
TRBJ2-7 | NA | TRBV27 | ASSRVTSYEQY
TRBJ2-2 | TRBD1 | TRBV5-1 | ASSPMRGRGELF
TRBJ1-1 | NA | TRBV10-3 | AIRQAPWQRNTEAF
TRBJ2-3 | TRBD2 | TRBV7-9 | ASSFPPSASGGASTDTQY
TRBJ2-1 | NA | TRBV20-1 | SADWSSSNSYNEQF
TRBJ2-1 | NA | TRBV6-1 | ASSLGRRGNEQF
TRBJ1-1 | NA | TRBV12-3/TRBV12-4 | ASSFGAKPF
TRBJ2-3 | NA | TRBV20-1 | SAETGEGTDTQY
TRBJ2-3 | NA | TRBV19 | ASRHVGKDTQY
TRBJ2-4 | TRBD2 | TRBV5-1 | ASSLVSGARENIQY
TRBJ1-1 | NA | TRBV10-2 | ASSEPPWGEAF
TRBJ2-5 | TRBD1 | TRBV25-1 | ASSGDSTVGAQY
TRBJ2-3 | TRBD1 | TRBV5-1 | ASSSGTGTDTQY
TRBJ2-7 | NA | TRBV10-3 | AISEAEIYEQY
TRBJ2-5 | NA | TRBV27 | ASSVTGRQETQY
TRBJ1-6 | NA | TRBV7-2 | ASSPNRQGLYNSPLH
TRBJ2-7 | NA | TRBV19 | ASSQGVSYEQY
TRBJ1-1 | TRBD1 | TRBV4-1 | ASSQVWTGTNTEAF
TRBJ2-5 | TRBD1 | TRBV29-1 | SAGTEPETQY